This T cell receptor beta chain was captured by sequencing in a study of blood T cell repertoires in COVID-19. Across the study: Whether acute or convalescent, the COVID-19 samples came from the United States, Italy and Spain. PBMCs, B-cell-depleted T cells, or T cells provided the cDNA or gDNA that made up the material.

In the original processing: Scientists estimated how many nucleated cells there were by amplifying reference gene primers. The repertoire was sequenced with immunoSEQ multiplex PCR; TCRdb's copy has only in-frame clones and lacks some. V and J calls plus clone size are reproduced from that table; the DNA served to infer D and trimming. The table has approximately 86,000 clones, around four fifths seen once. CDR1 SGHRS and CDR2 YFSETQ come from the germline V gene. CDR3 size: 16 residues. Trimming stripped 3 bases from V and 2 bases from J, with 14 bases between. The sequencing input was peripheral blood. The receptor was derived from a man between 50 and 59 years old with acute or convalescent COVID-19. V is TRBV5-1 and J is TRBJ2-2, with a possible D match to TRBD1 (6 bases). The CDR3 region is CASSSGQPGNTGELFF. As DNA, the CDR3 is TGCGCCAGCAGCTCGGGACAACCGGGCAACACCGGGGAGCTGTTTTTT.